This T cell receptor beta chain was identified in a study of TIL therapy for anti-PD-1-resistant metastatic lung cancer. As for the study in general: Tumors carried a median about 1.6 non-synonymous mutations per megabase. Findings and limits, study-wide: Infused TIL clonotypes partially replaced the baseline blood repertoire, then decayed over months.

Regarding time point: pre-treatment sample, taken before nivolumab and TIL therapy. Adults with stage 4 NSCLC were enrolled in a phase I trial. V shed 1 base and J shed 2 bases, with 12 bases lying between them. The CDR3 contains 15 residues. CDR1 and CDR2 from the germline V gene are SEHNR and FQNEAQ (reference sequence). The libraries were made with immunoSEQ v3. Sequencing depth was 2 million to 2.5 million read pairs for survey level, about 5-6 million for deep. Some clones are missing from TCRdb's copy, which holds only in-frame ones; the method was immunoSEQ multiplex PCR. The repertoire consists of some 37,000 clones, with roughly 70% occurring once and the leading ten covering over 5.5%. Worth noting for this clone: No antigen is known for it.

The chain links TRBV7-9 to TRBJ2-7; D might be TRBD1 (6 bases). This TCR was sampled from a person aged 25-85 years with non-small cell lung cancer. The input for sequencing was blood, taken at baseline. As DNA, the CDR3 is TGTGCCAGCAGCTTAGGACAGGTCCCTACCTACGAGCAGTACTTC. Translation: CASSLGQVPTYEQYF.